This TCR beta chain was sequenced in a study of T cells in Graves' hyperthyroidism and ophthalmopathy. Overall study context: Blood from the periphery was taken at initial diagnosis, before any treatment.

CDR1 is PRHDT and CDR2 is FYEKMQ in the germline V gene (reference sequence). The CDR3 spans 17 residues. Trimming removed 0 bases from V and 8 bases from J, with 22 bases in between. Diagnostic decisions used clinical symptoms, serum thyroxine and TRAb, thyroid ultrasound and orbital computed tomography. Using RNA transcripts as the source, TCR beta CDR3 regions were amplified. The HTBI primer set drove a first-round RT-PCR of the TCR CDR3. MiXCR, applied by TCRdb to the multiplex PCR reads, yields one record per CDR3 protein. In the table there are about 320,000 distinct CDR3 sequences, over 15% of which are singletons.

The sequence was obtained from a young man with Graves' hyperthyroidism. This chain links TRBV13 with TRBJ1-2, with TRBD1 as a possible D gene (6 bases). The source material was blood. CDR3 sequence: CASSLGSFLDSRIGYTF. In DNA, the CDR3 is TGTGCCAGCAGCTTAGGCTCCTTCTTGGACAGCAGGATCGGCTACACCTTC.